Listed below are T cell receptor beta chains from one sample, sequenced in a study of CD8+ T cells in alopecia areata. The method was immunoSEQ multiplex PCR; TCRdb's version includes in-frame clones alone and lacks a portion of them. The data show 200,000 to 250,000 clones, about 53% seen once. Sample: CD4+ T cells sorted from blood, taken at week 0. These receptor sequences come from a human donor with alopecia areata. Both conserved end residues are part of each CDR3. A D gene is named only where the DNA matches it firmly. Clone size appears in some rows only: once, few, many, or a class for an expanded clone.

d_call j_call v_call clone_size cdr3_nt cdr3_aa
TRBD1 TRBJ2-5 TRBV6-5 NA TGTGCCAGCAGGGACAGGGGAGAGCAGTACTTC CASRDRGEQYF
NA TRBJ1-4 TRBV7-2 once TGTGCCAGCAGCTTCACCACAGGGATAGTTTATGAAAAACTGTTTTTT CASSFTTGIVYEKLFF
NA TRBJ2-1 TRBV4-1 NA TGCGCCAGCAGCCAACTTAGCGGTGAGCAGTTCTTC CASSQLSGEQFF
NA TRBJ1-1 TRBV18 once TGTGCCAGCTCACCAACGACAGGAGAAGCTTTCTTT CASSPTTGEAFF
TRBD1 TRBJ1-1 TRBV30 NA TGTGCCTGGACCTATAGAACCGGGACAGGGAACACTGAAGCTTTCTTT CAWTYRTGTGNTEAFF
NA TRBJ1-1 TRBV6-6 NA TGTGCCAGCAGTCCAGCCGGGACCTCGGAGGGGACTGAAGCTTTCTTT CASSPAGTSEGTEAFF
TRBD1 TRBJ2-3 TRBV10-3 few TGTGCCATCAGTAGCACAGGGGTGAGCACAGATACGCAGTATTTT CAISSTGVSTDTQYF
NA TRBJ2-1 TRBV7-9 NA TGTGCCAGCAGCGTGAACCAGTTCTTC CASSVNQFF
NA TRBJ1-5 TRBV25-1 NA TGTGCCAGCAGTGGGGCAGGGGCAGGCGTAGATAAACCCCAGCATTTT CASSGAGAGVDKPQHF
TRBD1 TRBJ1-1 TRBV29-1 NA TGCAGCGTCAGGACAGGAACTTTGGGGACTGAAGCTTTCTTT CSVRTGTLGTEAFF
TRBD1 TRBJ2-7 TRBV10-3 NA TGTGCCATCAGTGACTTAGGACAGGGTGGGAACGAGCAGTACTTC CAISDLGQGGNEQYF
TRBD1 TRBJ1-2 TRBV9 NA TGTGCCAGCAGCGTGACTCCGACAGGGAATGGGGGCGGCTACACCTTC CASSVTPTGNGGGYTF
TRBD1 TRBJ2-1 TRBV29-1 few TGCAGCGTTAACCCGGGACAGGGGTTCAATGAGCAGTTCTTC CSVNPGQGFNEQFF
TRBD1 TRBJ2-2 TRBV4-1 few TGCGCCAGCAGCCAAGAAGGGACAGGGAGCACCGGGGAGCTGTTTTTT CASSQEGTGSTGELFF
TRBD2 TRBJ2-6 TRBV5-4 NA TGTGCCAGCAGCTTTCCCGCCGCGGGAGCTGGGGCCAACGTCCTGACTTTC CASSFPAAGAGANVLTF
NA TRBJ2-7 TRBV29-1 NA TGCAGCGTTGAAACCCAGGGGGGGTACGAGCAGTACTTC CSVETQGGYEQYF
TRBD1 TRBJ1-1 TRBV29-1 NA TGCAGCGTTGACAGGGGGCTTTCGAGAGCTGAAGCTTTCTTT CSVDRGLSRAEAFF
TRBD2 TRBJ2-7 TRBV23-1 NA TGCGCCAGCAGTCAAGTCGCGATGGGAGCGGGAGGATCGAGCGAGCAGTACTTC CASSQVAMGAGGSSEQYF
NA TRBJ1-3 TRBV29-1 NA TGCAGCGTGGGGGACACCGCTACCTCTGGAAACACCATATATTTT CSVGDTATSGNTIYF
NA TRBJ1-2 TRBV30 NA TGTGCCTGGAGTGCCGTCTATGGCTACACCTTC CAWSAVYGYTF
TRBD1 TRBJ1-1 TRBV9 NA TGTGCCAGCAGCGCCTTGGACAGGGGGAAAACGAACACTGAAGCTTTCTTT CASSALDRGKTNTEAFF
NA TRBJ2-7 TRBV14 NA TGTGCCAGCAGCCAAGAGCTAGGGGGCGAGCAGTACTTC CASSQELGGEQYF
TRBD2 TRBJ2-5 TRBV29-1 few TGCAGCGGTAGCGGGCGCGCGCTCGGGACCCAGTACTTC CSGSGRALGTQYF
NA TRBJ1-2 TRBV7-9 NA TGTGCCAGCAGACAGGGCTATGGCTACACCTTC CASRQGYGYTF
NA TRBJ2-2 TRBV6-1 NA TGTGCCAGCAGCTGGCAGATTAATTCCCCCGGGGAGCTGTTTTTT CASSWQINSPGELFF
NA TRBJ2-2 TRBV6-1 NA TGTGCCAGCAGTGATACACAGAGACCGAACACCGGGGAGCTGTTTTTT CASSDTQRPNTGELFF
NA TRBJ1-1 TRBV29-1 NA TGCAGCGTCCTCAGACAGACTATGAACACTGAAGCTTTCTTT CSVLRQTMNTEAFF
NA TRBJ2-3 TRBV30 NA TGTGCCTGGAGTGAACCAAACACAGATACGCAGTATTTT CAWSEPNTDTQYF
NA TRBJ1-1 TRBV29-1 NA TGCAGCGGCGGACATATGAACACTGAAGCTTTCTTT CSGGHMNTEAFF
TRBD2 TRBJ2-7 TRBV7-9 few TGTGCCAGCAGTTGGGCTAGCGGTTTGGACGAGCAGTACTTC CASSWASGLDEQYF
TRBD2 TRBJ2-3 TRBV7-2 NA TGTGCCAGTTGGGGGACTAGCGGAAGAAGTCCTAACACAGATACGCAGTATTTT CASWGTSGRSPNTDTQYF
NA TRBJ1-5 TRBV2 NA TGTGCCAGCCAAAACGCAGGGGCGGGAATCAATCAGCCCCAGCATTTT CASQNAGAGINQPQHF
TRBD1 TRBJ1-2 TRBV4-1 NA TGCGCCAGCAGCCAACTGACAGGGCGAGGCGGCTACACCTTC CASSQLTGRGGYTF
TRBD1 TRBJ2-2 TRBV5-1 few TGCGCCAGCAGCTTTGATACAGGGGAAACCGGGGAGCTGTTTTTT CASSFDTGETGELFF
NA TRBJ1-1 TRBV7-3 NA TGTGCCAGCAGCTTACTAGGACAGCCTAGGAACACTGAAGCTTTCTTT CASSLLGQPRNTEAFF
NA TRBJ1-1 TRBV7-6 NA TGTGCCAGCAGCGCCTCCCCTAACACTGAAGCTTTCTTT CASSASPNTEAFF
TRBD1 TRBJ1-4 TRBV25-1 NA TGTGCCAGCAGTGAACCGGGACAGGGACTTGAAAAACTGTTTTTT CASSEPGQGLEKLFF
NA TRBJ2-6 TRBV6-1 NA TGTGCCAGCACGAGACCTGGGGCCAACGTCCTGACTTTC CASTRPGANVLTF
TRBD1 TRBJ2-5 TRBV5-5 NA TGTGCCAGCAGCTTAAGGGGGCGGGAGACCCAGTACTTC CASSLRGRETQYF